This TCR beta chain is drawn from a study of beta chain features in type 1 diabetes. Study background: All samples yielded around 99 million examined sorted cells.

In germline, CDR1 is MNHEY, CDR2 SMNVEV (reference sequence). This CDR3 is 13 amino acids long. Trimming shortened V by 2 bases and J by 4 bases, and 8 bases separated the two germline ends. Study-level points and caveats: The study found moderately but significantly shorter TCRB CDR3s in all four CD4+ subsets of Type 1 diabetes patients. For patients and controls alike, PCR might favor shorter templates to the same degree.

Of note for this clone: Its antigen is not identified.

Expressed TCRB transcripts were sequenced, since all the RNA that had been isolated was reverse transcribed. An average of roughly 950,000 reads was obtained from stem cell-like memory T cell samples. Method: immunoSEQ multiplex PCR; TCRdb's copy keeps in-frame clones and lacks some. In the table there are 80,000 to 90,000 clones, roughly 30% of which are singletons. The chain has TRBV27 and TRBJ1-1; no clear D. The source material was stem cell memory CD4+ T cells from blood. This TCR was recovered from a young woman in good health. The CDR3 loop reads CASSLRPGTEAFF. The DNA for the CDR3 is TGTGCCAGCAGTTTAAGGCCGGGCACTGAAGCTTTCTTT.